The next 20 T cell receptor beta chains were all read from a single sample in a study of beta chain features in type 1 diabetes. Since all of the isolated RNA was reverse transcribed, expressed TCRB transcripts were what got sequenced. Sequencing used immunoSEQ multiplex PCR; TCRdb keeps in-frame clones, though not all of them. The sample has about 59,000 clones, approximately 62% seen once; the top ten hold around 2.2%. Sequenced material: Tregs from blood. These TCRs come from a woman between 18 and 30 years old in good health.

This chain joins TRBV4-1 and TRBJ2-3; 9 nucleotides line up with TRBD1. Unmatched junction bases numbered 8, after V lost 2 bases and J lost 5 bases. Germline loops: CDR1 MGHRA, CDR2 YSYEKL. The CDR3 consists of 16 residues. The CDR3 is CASSQFSGQGKDTQYF. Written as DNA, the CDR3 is TGCGCCAGCAGCCAATTCTCGGGACAGGGCAAAGATACGCAGTATTTT.

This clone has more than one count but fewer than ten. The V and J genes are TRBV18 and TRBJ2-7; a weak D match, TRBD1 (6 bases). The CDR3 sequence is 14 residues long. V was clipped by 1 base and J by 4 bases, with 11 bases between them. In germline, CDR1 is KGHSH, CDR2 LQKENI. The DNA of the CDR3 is TGTGCCAGCTCACCACTAAGGGACATTTACGAGCAGTACTTC. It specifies CASSPLRDIYEQYF.

CDR3 in amino acids: CASSPPSQNYNEQFF. CDR3 DNA sequence: TGTGCCAGCTCACCACCGTCCCAGAATTACAATGAGCAGTTCTTC. The V call is TRBV18, the J call TRBJ2-1; no clear D gene. The CDR3 is 15 residues long. Germline lookup yields CDR1 KGHSH and CDR2 LQKENI. V was trimmed by 0 bases and J by 4 bases, leaving 10 bases between them.

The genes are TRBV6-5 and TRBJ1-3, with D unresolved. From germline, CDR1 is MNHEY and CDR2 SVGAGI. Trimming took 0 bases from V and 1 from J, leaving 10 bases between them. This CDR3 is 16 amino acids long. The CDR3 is CASSYSVQTSGNTIYF. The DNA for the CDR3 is TGTGCCAGCAGTTACTCGGTTCAAACTTCTGGAAACACCATATATTTT.

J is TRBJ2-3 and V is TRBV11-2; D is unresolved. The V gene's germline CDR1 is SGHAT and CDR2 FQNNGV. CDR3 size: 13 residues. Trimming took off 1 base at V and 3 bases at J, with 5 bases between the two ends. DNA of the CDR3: TGTGCCAGCAGCTTAGTTCTAACAGATACGCAGTATTTT. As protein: CASSLVLTDTQYF.

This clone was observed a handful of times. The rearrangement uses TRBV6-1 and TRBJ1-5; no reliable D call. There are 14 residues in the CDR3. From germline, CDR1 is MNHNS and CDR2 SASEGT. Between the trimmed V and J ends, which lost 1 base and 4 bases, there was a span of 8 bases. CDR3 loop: CASSEVRWNQPQHF. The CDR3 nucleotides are TGTGCCAGCAGTGAAGTCAGATGGAATCAGCCCCAGCATTTT.

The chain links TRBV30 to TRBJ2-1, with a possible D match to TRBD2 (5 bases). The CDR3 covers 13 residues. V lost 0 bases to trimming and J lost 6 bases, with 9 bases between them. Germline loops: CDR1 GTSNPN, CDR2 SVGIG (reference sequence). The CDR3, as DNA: TGTGCCTGGAGTGTAGTCCTAGCCAATGAGCAGTTCTTC. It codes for CAWSVVLANEQFF.

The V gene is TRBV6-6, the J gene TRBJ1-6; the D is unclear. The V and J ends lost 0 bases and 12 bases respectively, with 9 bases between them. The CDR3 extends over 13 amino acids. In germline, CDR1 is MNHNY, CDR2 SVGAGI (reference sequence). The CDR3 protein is CASSYSGQQPLHF. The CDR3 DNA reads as TGTGCCAGCAGTTACTCGGGCCAGCAACCCCTCCACTTT.

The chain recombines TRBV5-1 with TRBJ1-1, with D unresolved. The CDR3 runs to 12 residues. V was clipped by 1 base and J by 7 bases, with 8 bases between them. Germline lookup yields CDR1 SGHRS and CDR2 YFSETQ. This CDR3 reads CASSLQRGEAFF. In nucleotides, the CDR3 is TGCGCCAGCAGCTTGCAGCGGGGTGAAGCTTTCTTT.

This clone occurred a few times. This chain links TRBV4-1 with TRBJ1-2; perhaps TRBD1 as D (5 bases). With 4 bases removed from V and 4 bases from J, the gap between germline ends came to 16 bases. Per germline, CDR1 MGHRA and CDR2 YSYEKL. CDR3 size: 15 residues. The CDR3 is CASSPAGVTAYGYTF. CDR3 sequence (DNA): TGCGCCAGCAGCCCCGCGGGGGTTACTGCCTATGGCTACACCTTC.

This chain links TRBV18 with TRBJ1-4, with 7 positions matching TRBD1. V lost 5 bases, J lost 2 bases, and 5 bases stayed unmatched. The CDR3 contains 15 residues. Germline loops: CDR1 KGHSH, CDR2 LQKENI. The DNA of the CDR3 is TGTGCCAGCTCAGCTGGGGGACAGACTAATGAAAAACTGTTTTTT. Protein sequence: CASSAGGQTNEKLFF.

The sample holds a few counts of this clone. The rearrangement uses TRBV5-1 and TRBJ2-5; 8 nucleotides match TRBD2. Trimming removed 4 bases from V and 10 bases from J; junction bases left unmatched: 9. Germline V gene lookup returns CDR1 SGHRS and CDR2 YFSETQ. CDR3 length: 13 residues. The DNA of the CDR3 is TGCGCCAGCAGCCCCGGACTAGCTCGGGGCCAGTACTTC. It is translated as CASSPGLARGQYF.

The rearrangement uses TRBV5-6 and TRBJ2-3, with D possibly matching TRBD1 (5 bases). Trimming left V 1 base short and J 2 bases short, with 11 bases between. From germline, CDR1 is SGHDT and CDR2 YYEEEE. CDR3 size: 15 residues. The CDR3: CASSLQGHDTDTQYF. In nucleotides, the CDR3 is TGTGCCAGCAGCTTGCAGGGCCATGACACAGATACGCAGTATTTT.

The CDR3 sequence is CASQGGSTGELFF. For the CDR3, the DNA is TGTGCCTCCCAAGGGGGTTCGACCGGGGAGCTGTTTTTT. The rearrangement joins TRBV11-3 to TRBJ2-2, with D possibly being TRBD1 (6 bases). Per germline, CDR1 SGHNT and CDR2 YENEEA. Trimming pared 11 bases from V and 5 bases from J, leaving 15 bases between. The CDR3 loop spans 13 amino acids.

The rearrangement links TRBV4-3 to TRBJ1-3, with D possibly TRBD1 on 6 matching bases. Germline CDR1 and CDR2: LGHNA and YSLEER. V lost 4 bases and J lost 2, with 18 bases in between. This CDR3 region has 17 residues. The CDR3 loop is CASSPAPGHGTGNTIYF. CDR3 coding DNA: TGCGCCAGCAGCCCTGCTCCGGGACATGGCACTGGAAACACCATATATTTT.

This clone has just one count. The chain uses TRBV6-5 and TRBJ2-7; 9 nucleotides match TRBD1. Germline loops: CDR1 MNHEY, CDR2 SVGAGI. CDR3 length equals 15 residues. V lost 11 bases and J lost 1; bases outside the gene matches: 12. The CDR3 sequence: CAHRTRDRASYEQYF. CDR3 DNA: TGTGCCCACCGGACCCGGGACAGGGCTTCCTACGAGCAGTACTTC.

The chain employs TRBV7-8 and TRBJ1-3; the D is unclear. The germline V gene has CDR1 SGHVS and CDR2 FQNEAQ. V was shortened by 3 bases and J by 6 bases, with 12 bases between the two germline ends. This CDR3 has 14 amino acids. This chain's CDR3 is CASSFGPRQNTIYF. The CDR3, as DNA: TGTGCCAGCAGCTTTGGGCCCCGCCAAAACACCATATATTTT.

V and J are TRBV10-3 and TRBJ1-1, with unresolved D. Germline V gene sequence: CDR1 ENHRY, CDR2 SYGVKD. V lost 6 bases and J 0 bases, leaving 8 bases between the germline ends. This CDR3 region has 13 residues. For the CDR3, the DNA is TGTGCCATCAGGAGGGAGGTGAACACTGAAGCTTTCTTT. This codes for CAIRREVNTEAFF.

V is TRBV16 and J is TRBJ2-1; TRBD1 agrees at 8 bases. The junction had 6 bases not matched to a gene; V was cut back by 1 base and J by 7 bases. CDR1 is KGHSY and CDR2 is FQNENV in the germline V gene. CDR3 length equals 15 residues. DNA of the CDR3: TGTGCCAGCAGCCAATATGGACAGGGTGGGAATGAGCAGTTCTTC. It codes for CASSQYGQGGNEQFF.

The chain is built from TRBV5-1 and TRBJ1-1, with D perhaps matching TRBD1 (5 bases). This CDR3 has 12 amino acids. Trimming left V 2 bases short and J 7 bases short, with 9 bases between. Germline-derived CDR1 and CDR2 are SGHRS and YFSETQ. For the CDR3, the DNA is TGCGCCAGCAGCTTCCAGGGTTTTGAAGCTTTCTTT. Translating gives CASSFQGFEAFF.